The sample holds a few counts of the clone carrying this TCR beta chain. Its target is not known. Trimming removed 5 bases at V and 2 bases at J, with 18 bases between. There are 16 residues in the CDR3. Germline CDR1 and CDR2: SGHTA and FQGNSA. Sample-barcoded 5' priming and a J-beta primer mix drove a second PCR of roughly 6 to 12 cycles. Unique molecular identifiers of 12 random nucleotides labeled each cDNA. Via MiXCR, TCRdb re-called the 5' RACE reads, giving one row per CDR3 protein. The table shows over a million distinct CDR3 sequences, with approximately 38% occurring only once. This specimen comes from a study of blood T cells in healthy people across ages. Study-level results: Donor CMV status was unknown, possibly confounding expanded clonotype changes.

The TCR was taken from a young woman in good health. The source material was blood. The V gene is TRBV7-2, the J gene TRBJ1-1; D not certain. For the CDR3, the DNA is TGTGCCAGCAGCCCCCAGTCGGGCGTTATCAACACTGAAGCTTTCTTT. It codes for CASSPQSGVINTEAFF.